What follows describes a single T cell receptor beta chain. Each participant's cohort was designated according to participant-reported clinical history. The sample is drawn from a study of blood T cell repertoires in COVID-19. Study-wide context: Sites across the United States, Italy and Spain contributed samples from acute and convalescent COVID-19. T cells, B-cell-depleted T cells, or PBMCs supplied cDNA or gDNA.

Per the original data handling: Amplified reference gene primers provided the basis for estimating nucleated cell counts. The table came from immunoSEQ multiplex PCR; TCRdb's copy has only in-frame clones and leaves some out. V, J and clone size reflect that table, while D and trimming were determined from the DNA. The sample records about 250,000 clones, more than 75% being singletons. This receptor was taken from a man aged 18 to 30 who had recovered from COVID-19. Sequenced material: PBMCs or T cells enriched from blood (not recorded which).

The DNA for the CDR3 is TGTGCTAGTGGTTTGGTACCGGGACAGGGAGTTCAGCCCCAGCATTTT. Protein: CASGLVPGQGVQPQHF. V usage is TRBV12-5 and J usage is TRBJ1-5, with TRBD1 matching over 9 bases. Trimming took 0 bases from V and 6 from J; bases not matched to a gene: 6. This CDR3 is 16 amino acids long. The germline V gene has CDR1 LGHNT and CDR2 FRNRAP.